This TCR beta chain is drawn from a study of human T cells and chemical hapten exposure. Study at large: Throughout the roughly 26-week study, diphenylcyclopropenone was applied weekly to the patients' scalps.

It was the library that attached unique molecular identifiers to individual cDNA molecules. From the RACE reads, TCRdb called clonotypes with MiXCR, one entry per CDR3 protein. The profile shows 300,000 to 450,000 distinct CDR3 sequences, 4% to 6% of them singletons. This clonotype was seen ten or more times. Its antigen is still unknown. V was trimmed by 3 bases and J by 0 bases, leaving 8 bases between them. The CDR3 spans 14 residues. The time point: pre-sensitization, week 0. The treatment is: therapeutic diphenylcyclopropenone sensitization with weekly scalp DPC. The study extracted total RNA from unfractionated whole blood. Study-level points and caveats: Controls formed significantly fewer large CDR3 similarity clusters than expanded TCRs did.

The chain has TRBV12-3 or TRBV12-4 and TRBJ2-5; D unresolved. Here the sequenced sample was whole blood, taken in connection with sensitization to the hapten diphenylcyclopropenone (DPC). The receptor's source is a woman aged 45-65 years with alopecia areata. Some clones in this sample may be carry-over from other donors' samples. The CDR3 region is CASSLRRYQETQYF. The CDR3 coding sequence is TGTGCCAGCAGTTTGAGGCGTTACCAAGAGACCCAGTACTTC.